The entry below gives a single T cell receptor beta chain sequence along with its context. Its antigen target is currently unknown. Within one base of it there is no much larger clone, and no base qualities were kept. Per the germline V gene, SGHVS is the CDR1 and FQNEAQ is the CDR2. From its cysteine to its phenylalanine, the CDR3 spans 17 amino acids. This entry keeps only the CDR3 DNA: 51 bases, framed from base 1. V is trimmed back by 2 bases and J by 0 bases, and the junction contains 3 bases that no gene match accounts for. Libraries were prepared through the immunoSEQ multiplex PCR assay. A mixture of 60 forward primers for TCR Vbeta segments and 13 reverse primers for TCR Jbeta segments was used in the multiplex PCR. The CDR3 region of rearranged TCR beta genes was amplified from genomic DNA with a multiplex PCR assay. On the Illumina HiSeq System, the amplified TCR beta libraries were sequenced as 87-base-pair reads. As for the authors' bioinformatics: A later analysis counted approximately 84 million unique TCR beta chains across the 550 to 750 repertoires, and approximately 11 million of these chains were shared by at least two donors. Raw reads were error-corrected and collapsed into unique sequences by a nearest-neighbor algorithm in which closely related sequences were merged to remove PCR and sequencing errors. V, D and J gene segments were assigned by aligning CDR3 sequences to IMGT reference sequences. For a sequence to be retained, a match of at least six nucleotides to both a V gene segment and a J gene segment was required. A rearrangement was called productive if the CDR3 had no stop codons and remained in frame with V and J, and every other rearrangement was called non-productive. Following IMGT convention, CDR3 was defined as the stretch from the second conserved V-encoded cysteine up to the conserved J-encoded phenylalanine. The earlier analysis of 587 of the donors excluded any sequence lacking an unambiguous match to a single V gene segment. An earlier analysis of several hundred of the donors called V segments functional above 56.7% productive rearrangements and segregating when the between-donor standard deviation exceeded 5%. A statistical classification framework was built to diagnose cytomegalovirus status from the catalog of TCR beta chain sequences. A later analysis assigned V and J genes by comparing TCR nucleotide sequences with IMGT/GENE-DB human TR gene sequences. A later analysis assigned CDR3 sequences and most-parsimonious VDJ recombination scenarios with the TCRdist pipeline. In a later analysis, each TCR beta chain was defined by its CDR3 amino acid sequence together with its V-gene family, and reads without a unique V-gene family were excluded. A later analysis removed over 500 highly shared, low-generation-probability nucleotide sequences to deal with suspected cross-contamination and a sequencing artifact. In a later analysis, a clonal expansion index was calculated for each public chain from normalized within-repertoire ranks of inferred template counts. In a later analysis, generation probabilities were computed using a VDJ recombination model fitted to out-of-frame rearrangements, and the results were checked against IGoR. In a later analysis, hypergeometric tests were used to score TCR-TCR, TCR-HLA and TCR-CMV co-occurrence, with a repertoire-size bias correction applied to TCR pairs. A later analysis estimated false discovery rates by permuting HLA or CMV assignments 20 times. In a later analysis, co-occurring TCRs were grouped using DBSCAN, with TCRdist sequence similarity added in when clustering inside HLA-allele-positive subsets. Repertoires with fewer than 30,000 or more than 120,000 public chains, plus five repertoires with anomalous nucleotide sharing, were excluded from co-occurrence clustering. Sourced from immuneACCESS, this table was stored by TCRdb with only in-frame sequences that have V and J called. A share of the clones is absent; for the studies checked, an unresolved V gene accounts for under half, and the remainder has no known explanation. V and J calls and clone size are copied from that table; D and trimming were computed from the DNA. The sample table holds about 100,000 clones, of which roughly four fifths were seen once. About 5% of the sample is taken by the ten largest.

The entry originates in a study of cytomegalovirus exposure and HLA in healthy donors (dated by TCRdb to the late 2010s). Describing the broader study: An earlier analysis of approximately 640 of the donors reported more than 250 Gb of sequence data and roughly 110 million unique TCR beta sequences from roughly 180 million T cells. Donor age, sex, ethnicity and CMV serostatus were compiled alongside the repertoire data. Every discovery cohort repertoire had been produced on one sequencing platform. Genome-wide SNP genotypes for about 55% of the 666 donors were used in a later genetic analysis, which treated that subset as a discovery cohort. A separate validation cohort of approximately 130 different subjects was used in addition to the approximately 670-subject first cohort. Four or five DR-DQ haplotypes were handled as single units for association and clustering because linkage in the cohort was strong. Typing coverage differed by locus: A, B, C, DRB1 and DQB1 were typed in about 629-630 donors, DQA1 in 522, DPA1 in roughly 590, and DPB1 in roughly 470. The study combined high-throughput TCR immunosequencing, statistical association of individual TCRs with disease status, and machine learning to predict cytomegalovirus infection status. Class I and class II HLA loci were covered by the typing at four-digit resolution. Across approximately 400 genotyped donors of the cohort, an average of roughly 230,000 unique TCR beta nucleotide sequences per donor were sequenced, and approximately 17% of those sequences were non-productive. The genetic ancestry cluster associated with self-reported Caucasian donors included over 65% of the roughly 410 genotyped donors. The later analysis used no new phenotypic data to find candidate immune exposures, relying instead on TCR beta sequences and their occurrence across donors. A later analysis re-analyzed previously published TCR beta repertoires from roughly 630 donors and added high-resolution HLA genotyping to study TCR occurrence patterns. Roughly 300 gigabases of sequencing data and around 88 million unique TCR sequences made up an early release that covered nearly 650 HLA-typed donors. To decide whether each TCR beta V gene segment behaved as functional or pseudogenic, an earlier analysis of over 500 of the donors relied on high-throughput TCR beta sequencing. The study aimed to test whether cataloging public T cell receptors could reveal signatures of past pathogen exposure. Using immunosequencing, the study profiled T cell repertoires from fewer than 850 subjects and related those repertoires to cytomegalovirus serostatus. Points the paper makes about the study in general: An association between a missense DCLRE1C variant and V-gene and J-gene trimming of TCR beta chains was found in a later genetic analysis and replicated in an independent cohort. HLA typing was unavailable for some donors at each locus, so association tests used only the typed subset. In this cohort, only TCR beta chains were sequenced, and detectable features were limited by the absence of alpha or paired-chain data. In an earlier analysis of around 500 of the donors, most TCR beta V segments appeared in productive rearrangements about 87% or about 30% of the time, broadly matching IMGT annotations. A few of the identified cytomegalovirus-associated TCR beta chains were confirmed in vitro to be specific for cytomegalovirus antigens. In the study, 150 to 200 TCR beta chains were listed as associated with cytomegalovirus. In a later analysis, about 16,000 TCR beta sequences were associated with specific HLA alleles at a false discovery rate of 0.05. Most CMV-associated TCR beta chains appeared to be HLA-restricted in a later analysis, and the HLA associations seemed to be driven largely by CMV exposure. For the cohort, immune exposure information was limited to CMV serostatus. The 87-base-pair reads could not distinguish some IMGT-functional V segments, including TRBV6-2 and TRBV6-3, so those segments were excluded. A group of highly shared sequence variants was considered likely to be a technical artifact of the sequencing pipeline. It was suggested by the authors that the approach could potentially be generalized to other disease states and immunological phenotypes. A later analysis found that HLA-associated TCR beta chains were more clonally expanded and had lower generation probabilities than equally common non-associated chains. Across donors, most TCR sequences were observed very rarely, whereas some public TCRs were present in many individuals. Cytomegalovirus status was reported to be diagnosed by the classifier with high specificity and sensitivity in both the original and validation cohorts. When HLA alleles, especially DR and DQ, strongly co-occurred, TCR associations were difficult to assign to individual alleles. A further reported finding was that TCR beta sequences accurately predicted the HLA-A and HLA-B alleles for most subjects in the first cohort. Linkage disequilibrium might explain the correlated functional status among segregating V segments, but an unknown experimental factor could not be excluded. In a later analysis, TCR association rates were found to vary across HLA loci, with the most associated TCRs seen for DRB1 alleles and the fewest for HLA-C alleles. The earlier analysis of 450 to 700 of the donors excluded over 15 rarely observed V segments, including chromosome 9 orphons, because counts were too low. Compared with the roughly 700-donor mean, donors in an Asian-associated ancestry cluster had fewer N-insertions in productive TCRs, according to a later genetic analysis. Roughly uniform sequencing depth across donors was assumed in presence/absence analyses, although this assumption may not hold. A later analysis reported that several top co-occurrence clusters appeared linked to parvovirus B19, influenza, CMV and Epstein-Barr virus.

In total, 600 or so healthy bone marrow donors made up the cohort. All cohort members were sampled while nominally healthy, although unrecorded immune exposures were likely present. The donor tested CMV seropositive, placing the donor among the roughly 300 seropositive members of the cohort. A peripheral blood sample was provided by each donor, and peripheral blood mononuclear cells were used for TCR beta sequencing. Genomic DNA was extracted from the blood cell samples with the Qiagen DNeasy Blood Extraction Kit. Material for sequencing was PBMCs. This receptor was identified in a man in his forties or fifties in good health and CMV-seropositive. The chain joins TRBV7-8 to TRBJ2-1, with 11 middle bases fitting TRBD2. The DNA sequence is as follows: TGTGCCAGCAGCTTAATAGCGGGAGGGCCCTCCTACAATGAGCAGTTCTTC. The encoded protein is CASSLIAGGPSYNEQFF.